The next 26 T cell receptor beta chains were all read from a single sample in a study of blood T cell repertoires in COVID-19. Measured with immunoSEQ multiplex PCR; TCRdb has only the in-frame clones, and not every one. The data show hundreds of thousands of clones, 75% to 90% seen once. Material: peripheral blood. These receptors came from a woman aged 60-75 years with acute or convalescent COVID-19.

This rearrangement joins TRBV5-5 to TRBJ1-2; the D gene is possibly TRBD1 (5 bases). This CDR3 has 14 amino acids. Trimming pared 4 bases from V and 2 bases from J, leaving 12 bases between. CDR1 and CDR2 from the germline V gene are SGHKS and YYEKEE (reference sequence). The CDR3 DNA sequence: TGTGCCAGCAGCCCGACAGTTTTGAACTATGGCTACACCTTC. Its protein product is CASSPTVLNYGYTF.

This clone was recorded only once. This chain joins TRBV7-2 and TRBJ2-7, with 9 bases matching TRBD2. J lost 7 bases, V lost 5 bases, and 6 bases had no gene match. Germline V gene sequence: CDR1 SGHTA, CDR2 FQGNSA. The length of the CDR3 is 13 residues. CDR3 nucleotide sequence: TGTGCCAGCAGCCAGCCGGGACTAGCAGAGCAGTACTTC. As protein: CASSQPGLAEQYF.

The V call is TRBV4-3, the J call TRBJ2-7, with 7 bases aligning to TRBD2. V was pared by 0 bases and J by 4 bases, with 6 bases of the junction left unmatched. This CDR3 has 15 amino acids. The germline gives CDR1 LGHNA, CDR2 YSLEER. CDR3 loop: CASSQDPLAAYEQYF. The CDR3 nucleotides read TGCGCCAGCAGCCAAGATCCCCTAGCGGCTTACGAGCAGTACTTC.

The genes are TRBV11-3 and TRBJ2-2; D is undetermined. This CDR3 is built from 13 residues. CDR1 and CDR2 (germline): SGHNT, YENEEA. Trimming left V 5 bases short and J 5 bases short, with 9 bases between. This CDR3 is CASSPGETGELFF. CDR3 bases: TGTGCCAGCAGCCCGGGTGAGACCGGGGAGCTGTTTTTT. Together with reference TRBV11-3 and TRBJ2-2, the CDR3 gives the full variable domain: EAGVVQSPRYKIIEKKQPVAFWCNPISGHNTLYWYLQNLGQGPELLIRYENEEAVDDSQLPKDRFSAERLKGVDSTLKIQPAELGDSAVYLCASSPGETGELFFGEGSRLTVL.

V gene TRBV6-5 combines with J gene TRBJ1-3, with D possibly matching TRBD1 (5 bases). CDR1 MNHEY and CDR2 SVGAGI come from the germline V gene. The CDR3 contains 15 residues. Trimming took off 6 bases at V and 3 bases at J, with 15 bases between the two ends. For the CDR3, the DNA is TGTGCCAGCAGACTCTCGGGGGGTTTTGGAAACACCATATATTTT. It encodes CASRLSGGFGNTIYF.

The CDR3 spells CASSSSGNTQYF. The DNA of the CDR3 is TGTGCCAGCAGTTCTAGCGGAAATACGCAGTATTTT. The rearrangement uses TRBV7-3 and TRBJ2-3, with 7 bases fitting TRBD2. Germline V gives CDR1 SGHTA, CDR2 FQGTGA. The CDR3 spans 12 residues. V shed 6 bases, J shed 7 bases, and the junction held 4 bases outside the gene matches.

V is TRBV15 and J is TRBJ1-6; D gene unclear. Germline CDR1 and CDR2: LNHNV and YYDKDF (reference sequence). V was trimmed by 0 bases and J by 7 bases, leaving 4 bases between them. The CDR3 has 13 amino acids. The CDR3 DNA follows: TGTGCCACCAGCAGAGACGGGAATTCACCCCTCCACTTT. Translation gives CATSRDGNSPLHF.

The J gene is TRBJ2-5, the V gene TRBV6-2 or TRBV6-3; no firm D call. The ends were cut back, 5 bases at V and 5 bases at J, with 6 bases in the middle. The CDR3 contains 11 residues. The V gene's germline CDR1 is MNHEY and CDR2 SVGEGT. CDR3 in DNA: TGTGCCAGCAGTCCCCGGGAGACCCAGTACTTC. Translating gives CASSPRETQYF.

This clone was found once. V gene TRBV5-6 combines with J gene TRBJ2-2; D gene unclear. The CDR3 sequence is 17 residues long. With 4 bases removed from V and 1 base from J, the gap between germline ends came to 17 bases. Germline values: CDR1 SGHDT, CDR2 YYEEEE. The CDR3: CASSLRIDSRNTGELFF. DNA of the CDR3: TGTGCCAGCAGCCTGAGGATTGACTCACGGAACACCGGGGAGCTGTTTTTT.

CDR3 loop: CASSSRSETQYF. The CDR3 DNA follows: TGTGCCAGCAGTTCTAGATCAGAGACCCAGTACTTC. The chain recombines TRBV28 with TRBJ2-5, with D uncertain. Germline CDR1 and CDR2: MDHEN and SYDVKM. This CDR3 contains 12 residues. With 4 bases removed from V and 4 bases from J, the gap between germline ends came to 7 bases.

The chain links TRBV28 to TRBJ2-7, with a tentative D call TRBD2 (5 bases). Trimming pared 5 bases from V and 3 bases from J, leaving 17 bases between. This CDR3 comprises 15 residues. CDR1 and CDR2 (germline): MDHEN, SYDVKM. The CDR3 region has the DNA TGTGCCAGCAGTGACTCGGGGAAGGCCCTCTACGAGCAGTACTTC. It specifies CASSDSGKALYEQYF.

The chain combines TRBV6-2 or TRBV6-3 with TRBJ1-5, with D possibly matching TRBD1 (5 bases). The CDR3 has 16 residues. V was clipped by 3 bases and J by 8 bases, with 20 bases between them. Germline V gene data show CDR1 as MNHEY and CDR2 as SVGEGT. CDR3 loop: CASSYRGREFLKPQHF. The CDR3, as DNA: TGTGCCAGCAGTTATCGGGGACGGGAGTTTCTTAAGCCCCAGCATTTT.

The V and J genes are TRBV7-6 and TRBJ1-1; D uncertain. The V end lost 5 bases, the J end lost 3 bases, and 10 bases lay between the germline ends. Germline loops: CDR1 SGHVS, CDR2 FNYEAQ. The CDR3 spans 13 residues. In nucleotides, the CDR3 is TGTGCCAGCAGCCCACGCGGGGACACTGAAGCTTTCTTT. It encodes CASSPRGDTEAFF.

The chain couples TRBV27 to TRBJ1-1, with D hard to call. Trimming shortened V by 0 bases and J by 3 bases, and 8 bases separated the two germline ends. Germline V gene sequence: CDR1 MNHEY, CDR2 SMNVEV (reference sequence). The CDR3 covers 14 residues. CDR3 in amino acids: CASSLSYTDTEAFF. The CDR3 DNA follows: TGTGCCAGCAGTTTATCGTACACAGACACTGAAGCTTTCTTT.

The chain is built from TRBV3-1 (or the pseudogene TRBV3-2) and TRBJ2-7; D remains ambiguous. This CDR3 has 12 amino acids. V was trimmed by 4 bases and J by 0 bases, leaving 4 bases between them. Germline CDR1 is LGHDT and CDR2 is YNNKEL (reference sequence). In DNA, the CDR3 is TGTGCCAGCAGCCTTAGCTCCTACGAGCAGTACTTC. This sequence encodes CASSLSSYEQYF.

The V gene is TRBV11-2, the J gene TRBJ2-3; D is perhaps TRBD2 (6 bases). The CDR3 is made up of 17 amino acids. The germline CDR1 and CDR2 sequences are SGHAT and FQNNGV. V was pared by 0 bases and J by 4 bases, with 17 bases between. In nucleotides, the CDR3 is TGTGCCAGCAGCTTAGACCCCTGGGGATCTAGCGCAGATACGCAGTATTTT. This encodes CASSLDPWGSSADTQYF. Full variable domain (missing parts from reference TRBV11-2 and TRBJ2-3): EAGVAQSPRYKIIEKRQSVAFWCNPISGHATLYWYQQILGQGPKLLIQFQNNGVVDDSQLPKDRFSAERLKGVDSTLKIQPAKLEDSAVYLCASSLDPWGSSADTQYFGPGTRLTVL.

The table lists this clone with a count of one. The rearrangement links TRBV7-2 to TRBJ1-2; weak D call: TRBD1 (5 bases). V lost 5 bases and J 3 bases, leaving 7 bases between the germline ends. CDR1 and CDR2 from the germline V gene are SGHTA and FQGNSA. CDR3 size: 12 residues. In nucleotides, the CDR3 is TGTGCCAGCAGCGGGACTCACTATGGCTACACCTTC. It specifies CASSGTHYGYTF.

The chain combines TRBV20-1 with TRBJ2-7; a weak D match, TRBD2 (5 bases). Germline-derived CDR1 and CDR2 are DFQATT and SNEGSKA (reference sequence). The V end was cut by 3 bases, the J end by 5 bases, with 14 bases between. This CDR3 has 13 amino acids. CDR3 sequence reads: CSASGLAYDEQYF. CDR3 sequence (DNA): TGCAGTGCTAGTGGCCTAGCATACGACGAGCAGTACTTC.

The chain joins TRBV9 to TRBJ2-7, with TRBD1 matching 7 bases. The V segment lost 4 bases and the J segment 6 bases; nucleotides outside the gene matches: 7. CDR3 length: 13 amino acids. The germline gives CDR1 SGDLS, CDR2 YYNGEE. In nucleotides, the CDR3 is TGTGCCAGCAGCTTCTCCGGGACAGCCGAGCAGTACTTC. This gives the protein CASSFSGTAEQYF.

The rearrangement uses TRBV6-7 and TRBJ1-4, with a tentative D call TRBD1 (5 bases). TRBV6-7 is designated an ORF whose function remains uncertain. This CDR3 is built from 14 residues. Trimming removed 2 bases from V and 12 bases from J, with 16 bases in between. CDR3 coding DNA: TGTGCCAGCAGTTACATAGACAGCCCCAAGGAACTGTTTTTT. Translated, it gives CASSYIDSPKELFF.

The sample holds one count of this clone. The rearrangement uses TRBV18 and TRBJ2-5; 10 bases map to TRBD2. This CDR3 is 14 amino acids long. Germline trimming cut 4 bases from V and 1 base from J; bases unmatched to any gene: 0. From germline, CDR1 is KGHSH and CDR2 LQKENI. CDR3 amino acids: CASSRLAGQETQYF. CDR3 nucleotide sequence: TGTGCCAGCTCACGACTAGCGGGCCAAGAGACCCAGTACTTC.

The chain is built from TRBV29-1 and TRBJ2-1, with D possibly being TRBD2 (6 bases). Trimming pared 4 bases from V and 12 bases from J, leaving 16 bases between. This CDR3 has 12 residues. Germline V lookup: CDR1 SQVTM, CDR2 ANQGSEA. CDR3 nucleotide sequence: TGCAGCGTTGGTCCGGGGGAAACTGTGCAGTTCTTC. Its protein product is CSVGPGETVQFF.

This chain links TRBV2 with TRBJ2-2, with D unresolved. The CDR3 is 14 amino acids. Between the trimmed V and J ends, which lost 4 bases and 4 bases, there was a span of 10 bases. Germline CDR1 is SNHLY and CDR2 is FYNNEI. CDR3 residues: CASSVETTTGELFF. The CDR3, as DNA: TGTGCCAGCAGTGTCGAGACAACCACCGGGGAGCTGTTTTTT. Full variable domain (remainder filled in from reference TRBV2 and TRBJ2-2): EPEVTQTPSHQVTQMGQEVILRCVPISNHLYFYWYRQILGQKVEFLVSFYNNEISEKSEIFDDQFSVERPDGSNFTLKIRSTKLEDSAMYFCASSVETTTGELFFGEGSRLTVL.

This chain connects TRBV2 to TRBJ1-5; D not certain. Trimming left V 4 bases short and J 1 base short, with 11 bases between. This CDR3 is built from 15 residues. Germline-derived CDR1 and CDR2 are SNHLY and FYNNEI. The CDR3 DNA is TGTGCCAGCAGTGGGGCGAGTGGGAGCAATCAGCCCCAGCATTTT. Encoded protein: CASSGASGSNQPQHF.

The rearrangement joins TRBV18 to TRBJ2-7; 7 bases line up with TRBD1. The CDR3 loop spans 14 amino acids. Germline CDR1 is KGHSH and CDR2 is LQKENI. J gave up 0 bases and V 4 bases, and 3 bases lay outside the gene matches. The DNA of the CDR3 is TGTGCCAGCTCACTGGGACAGAGCTCCTACGAGCAGTACTTC. This translates into CASSLGQSSYEQYF.

The sample holds one count of this clone. Other nucleotide sequences in the sample specify the same CDR3. V gene TRBV12-3 or TRBV12-4 combines with J gene TRBJ1-5; D may be TRBD1 (6 bases). V gave up 5 bases and J gave up 6 bases, with 8 bases separating them. The CDR3 covers 12 residues. Written as DNA, the CDR3 is TGTGCCAGCAGTAGGGGGGGTCAGCCCCAGCATTTT. Residues: CASSRGGQPQHF.